These 15 T cell receptor beta chains came from one sample sequenced in a study of OX40 agonist ivuxolimab in advanced cancers. Repertoires were generated with immunoSEQ multiplex PCR, while TCRdb's copy carries only in-frame clones and drops some. This sample has approximately 89,000 clones, with about 91% found just once. The material was CD4+ or CD8+ T cells sorted from blood, obtained in a trial of the OX40 agonist ivuxolimab. These TCRs come from an adult with an advanced solid tumor such as melanoma, head and neck, liver or kidney cancer.

The J gene is TRBJ2-7, the V gene TRBV19; D is unclear. Trimming left V 3 bases short and J 6 bases short, with 12 bases between. The CDR3 sequence is 13 residues long. Germline lookup yields CDR1 LNHDA and CDR2 SQIVND (reference sequence). This CDR3 reads CASSMQQAGEQYF. In nucleotides, the CDR3 is TGTGCCAGTAGTATGCAGCAGGCCGGCGAGCAGTACTTC.

The chain uses TRBV11-3 and TRBJ2-2, with D perhaps matching TRBD1 (5 bases). Germline V gene data show CDR1 as SGHNT and CDR2 as YENEEA. The CDR3 extends over 14 amino acids. The V gene lost 3 bases and the J gene lost 1 base, with 6 bases spanning the gap. CDR3 amino acids: CASSLTVNTGELFF. CDR3 nucleotide sequence: TGTGCCAGCAGCTTGACAGTGAACACCGGGGAGCTGTTTTTT.

This chain connects TRBV19 to TRBJ1-5, with 10 bases lining up with TRBD1. Germline V gene sequence: CDR1 LNHDA, CDR2 SQIVND (reference sequence). With 6 bases clipped from V and 5 bases from J, the junction kept 10 bases outside the gene matches. CDR3 length equals 16 residues. The CDR3 sequence: CASRKIPGQGYQPQHF. In nucleotides, the CDR3 is TGTGCCAGTAGGAAAATACCGGGACAGGGGTATCAGCCCCAGCATTTT.

J is TRBJ2-7 and V is TRBV7-2; 10 positions match TRBD2. Germline trimming cut 1 base from V and 4 bases from J; bases unmatched to any gene: 7. CDR3 size: 16 residues. Germline assignment: CDR1 SGHTA and CDR2 FQGNSA. The CDR3 spells CASSLGASGSKYEQYF. CDR3 nucleotide sequence: TGTGCCAGCAGCTTAGGCGCTAGCGGGAGTAAATACGAGCAGTACTTC.

The V gene is TRBV5-1, the J gene TRBJ2-3; 11 positions match TRBD2. The V gene end was trimmed by 1 base and the J gene end by 3 bases; junction bases not matched to a gene: 7. Germline CDR1 reads SGHRS; CDR2 reads YFSETQ. The CDR3 is 17 amino acids. The CDR3 reads CASSLTGTSGTTDTQYF. CDR3 DNA sequence: TGCGCCAGCAGCTTGACCGGGACTAGCGGTACTACAGATACGCAGTATTTT.

The sample holds one count of this clone. Other DNA sequences in the same sample also yield this CDR3. The V and J genes are TRBV28 and TRBJ2-7, with TRBD2 matching over 8 bases. The CDR3 extends over 15 amino acids. V trimming: 1 base; J trimming: 7 bases; junction bases outside the gene matches: 9. Looked up from germline, CDR1 is MDHEN and CDR2 is SYDVKM. CDR3 loop: CASSLFREGRREQYF. The CDR3 DNA reads as TGTGCCAGCAGTTTATTCCGGGAGGGCCGTCGGGAGCAGTACTTC.

The V gene is TRBV6-5, the J gene TRBJ1-5; D not resolved. The germline V gene has CDR1 MNHEY and CDR2 SVGAGI. V lost 5 bases and J 3 bases, leaving 8 bases between the germline ends. This CDR3 contains 13 residues. The DNA of the CDR3 is TGTGCCAGCAGTGACGGTTACAATCAGCCCCAGCATTTT. The encoded protein is CASSDGYNQPQHF.

The rearrangement uses TRBV7-2 and TRBJ1-5; tentatively, D is TRBD1 (5 bases). This CDR3 has 15 amino acids. The V and J ends lost 5 bases and 3 bases respectively, with 14 bases between them. Per germline, CDR1 SGHTA and CDR2 FQGNSA. The CDR3 DNA follows: TGTGCCAGCAGCGCAGGGAACAGCCCCAATCAGCCCCAGCATTTT. It is translated as CASSAGNSPNQPQHF.

Written as DNA, the CDR3 is TGTGCCAGCAGTTTATACGATAAGGACAGAGTCAATAGCAATCAGCCCCAGCATTTT. Residues: CASSLYDKDRVNSNQPQHF. The chain joins TRBV27 to TRBJ1-5, with D possibly TRBD1 on 6 matching bases. The CDR3 length is 19 residues. The germline gives CDR1 MNHEY, CDR2 SMNVEV (reference sequence). The germline V and J ends were trimmed by 1 base and 0 bases, with 19 bases remaining between them.

The chain combines TRBV7-9 with TRBJ1-1, with D possibly being TRBD1 (6 bases). V lost 1 base and J 3 bases, leaving 9 bases between the germline ends. The CDR3 is made up of 14 amino acids. Germline V gene data show CDR1 as SEHNR and CDR2 as FQNEAQ (reference sequence). The CDR3 here is CASSLGGADTEAFF. CDR3 nucleotide sequence: TGTGCCAGCAGCTTAGGGGGGGCGGACACTGAAGCTTTCTTT.

The CDR3 here is CASSLVSGNYEQYF. As DNA, the CDR3 is TGTGCCAGCAGCTTAGTGTCCGGGAACTACGAGCAGTACTTC. The V gene is TRBV7-2, the J gene TRBJ2-7, with D possibly being TRBD2 (5 bases). This CDR3 is built from 14 residues. In germline, CDR1 is SGHTA, CDR2 FQGNSA. Trimming stripped 1 base from V and 3 bases from J, with 10 bases between.

The V gene is TRBV12-5, the J gene TRBJ1-3; D ambiguous. The CDR3 runs 15 residues. Deletions cut 6 bases from V and 3 bases from J, with 15 bases between. Germline V gene data show CDR1 as LGHNT and CDR2 as FRNRAP. CDR3 in DNA: TGTGCTAGTGGAATCATGCCGGAGGGTGGAAACACCATATATTTT. It specifies CASGIMPEGGNTIYF.

The chain uses TRBV6-6 and TRBJ2-1; 7 positions match TRBD2. V trimming: 7 bases; J trimming: 1 base; junction bases outside the gene matches: 7. The CDR3 is made up of 15 amino acids. Germline lookup yields CDR1 MNHNY and CDR2 SVGAGI (reference sequence). CDR3 sequence (DNA): TGTGCCAGCAACTACCTAGCGGCATCCTACAATGAGCAGTTCTTC. It codes for CASNYLAASYNEQFF.

This chain joins TRBV9 and TRBJ1-5; a possible D gene is TRBD1 (5 bases). The CDR3 extends over 16 amino acids. V was clipped by 3 bases and J by 0 bases, with 13 bases between them. Germline V gives CDR1 SGDLS, CDR2 YYNGEE. This chain's CDR3 is CASSGGTGLSNQPQHF. Here the CDR3 DNA reads TGTGCCAGCAGCGGGGGCACAGGTCTTAGCAATCAGCCCCAGCATTTT.

The chain is built from TRBV2 and TRBJ1-1; no reliable D call. CDR1 and CDR2 (germline): SNHLY, FYNNEI. This CDR3 comprises 13 residues. Trimming cost V 7 bases and J 4 bases, with 13 bases left between them. CDR3 protein: CASISDGGTEAFF. CDR3 nucleotides: TGTGCCAGCATATCCGACGGTGGCACTGAAGCTTTCTTT.